A selection of T cell receptor beta chains follows, all from one sample in a study of T-cell memory formation after mild COVID-19. TCRdb fed the 5' RACE reads into MiXCR, producing one record per CDR3 protein. The sample gives hundreds of thousands of distinct CDR3 sequences, less than 25% of which show up once; 8.4% is in the top ten. The specimen was PBMCs or a T cell subset sorted from them (not recorded which). Receptors originate from an adult woman who had mild COVID-19 (a few samples of this study predate the infection). Cell type and time point are not known. CDR3s leave out the opening cysteine and the closing phenylalanine or tryptophan.

12 | TRBJ2-1 | TRBV7-2 | ASSLDQGALKQF
12 | TRBJ2-7 | TRBV7-8 | ASSSSRVEHEQY
14 | TRBJ2-5 | TRBV5-1 | ASSEGGQGAWETQY
10 | TRBJ1-2 | TRBV20-1 | SAPRGLYGYT
11 | TRBJ2-5 | TRBV6-5 | ASSYSLRETQY
13 | TRBJ1-5 | TRBV5-1 | ASSLDGRKNQPQH
14 | TRBJ1-1 | TRBV4-1 | ASSPLDREEGCEAF
9 | TRBJ2-1 | TRBV10-3 | ATGPSDEQF
14 | TRBJ2-6 | TRBV10-3 | AISGGRSSGANVLT
13 | TRBJ2-5 | TRBV5-1 | ASSLQLAGAETQY
10 | TRBJ2-7 | TRBV29-1 | SAGGTEFEQY
14 | TRBJ2-3 | TRBV20-1 | SARDGGQGHTDTQY
14 | TRBJ2-1 | TRBV24-1 | ATSDRIGGSLNEQF
11 | TRBJ2-5 | TRBV2 | ASSEGRGETQY
15 | TRBJ1-5 | TRBV5-8 | ASTPRTGSEGNQPQH
10 | TRBJ2-7 | TRBV6-5 | ASSFTGAQMI
13 | TRBJ2-5 | TRBV27 | ASSASGTRGETQY
16 | TRBJ2-7 | TRBV27 | ASSLSRGRRGVFHEQY
11 | TRBJ1-1 | TRBV5-1 | ASSGMESTEAF
14 | TRBJ2-7 | TRBV7-9 | ASSLAQDRVPYEQY
14 | TRBJ2-3 | TRBV12-3/TRBV12-4 | ASSLGVAGVGDTQY
10 | TRBJ1-2 | TRBV12-3/TRBV12-4 | ASSPGGNGYT
12 | TRBJ2-7 | TRBV7-9 | ASSATGTSYEQY
12 | TRBJ2-2 | TRBV6-5 | ASSYSIVPGELF
12 | TRBJ1-4 | TRBV20-1 | SARVQGRFEKLF
13 | TRBJ2-7 | TRBV10-3 | AISGTSGTSYEQY